By proportion, the clone carrying this TCR beta chain is medium-sized. These data come from a study of early T cells in non-severe SARS-CoV-2 infection. Study summary: Sequencing targeted bulk RNA from unsorted whole blood, leaving chains unpaired.

The CDR3 is made up of 15 amino acids. Germline V lookup: CDR1 SGHVS, CDR2 FNYEAQ. Trimming cost V 1 base and J 1 base; bases outside gene matches: 1. One entry per CDR3 protein, called by TCRdb with MiXCR from the 5' RACE reads. Of around 37,000 distinct CDR3 sequences in the sample, approximately 9.9% are singletons; the top ten hold around 10%. The sample was whole blood. The J gene is TRBJ1-1, the V gene TRBV7-6, with 9 positions matching TRBD1. The receptor was isolated from an adult who was a healthcare worker with PCR-confirmed SARS-CoV-2 infection or an uninfected control (not recorded which). CDR3 coding DNA: TGTGCCAGCAGCTTAGGACAGGGGGAGAACACTGAAGCTTTCTTT. Translation: CASSLGQGENTEAFF.